This record looks at one T cell receptor beta chain sequence and its context. Its antigen is unidentified. This sample's time point: pre-sensitization, week 0. The treatment was: therapeutic diphenylcyclopropenone sensitization with weekly scalp DPC. The total RNA was obtained from whole blood that was not fractionated. The data originate from a study of human T cells and chemical hapten exposure. Whole-study context: The sensitizer, 2% DPC, was used on roughly 2 cm by roughly 2 cm of upper inner arm skin.

One entry per CDR3 protein, called by TCRdb with MiXCR from the RACE reads. Of 35,000 to 40,000 distinct CDR3 sequences listed, 9.5% to 15% are singletons. Notes on the study in general: Once DPC sensitization occurred, TCRs above 1 in 1000 frequency showed no change.

Losses at the gene ends were 0 bases for V and 4 bases for J; bases not matched to a gene: 2. This CDR3 is built from 15 residues. Germline V gene lookup returns CDR1 MNHNY and CDR2 SVGAGI (reference sequence). This receptor was obtained from a woman between 35 and 50 years old with alopecia areata. Some clones in this sample may be carry-over from other donors' samples. This chain connects TRBV6-6 to TRBJ2-3; 9 nucleotides align to TRBD1. The specimen was whole blood, collected in connection with sensitization to the hapten diphenylcyclopropenone (DPC). The chain's CDR3 is CASSYSRTGADTQYF. In nucleotides, the CDR3 is TGTGCCAGCAGTTACTCCCGGACAGGGGCAGATACGCAGTATTTT.